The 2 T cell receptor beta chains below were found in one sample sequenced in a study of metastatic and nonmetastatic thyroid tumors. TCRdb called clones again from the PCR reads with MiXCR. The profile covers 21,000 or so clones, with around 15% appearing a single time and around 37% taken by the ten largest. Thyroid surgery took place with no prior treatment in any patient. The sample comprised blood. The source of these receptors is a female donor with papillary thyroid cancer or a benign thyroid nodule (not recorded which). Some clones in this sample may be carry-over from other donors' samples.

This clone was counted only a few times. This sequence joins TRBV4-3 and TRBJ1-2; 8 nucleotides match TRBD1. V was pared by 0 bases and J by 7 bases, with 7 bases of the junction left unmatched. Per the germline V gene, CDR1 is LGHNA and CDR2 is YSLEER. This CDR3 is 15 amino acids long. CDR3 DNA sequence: TGCGCCAGCAGCCAAGATAGTCAGGGGGCCGGTGGCTACACCTTC. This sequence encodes CASSQDSQGAGGYTF.

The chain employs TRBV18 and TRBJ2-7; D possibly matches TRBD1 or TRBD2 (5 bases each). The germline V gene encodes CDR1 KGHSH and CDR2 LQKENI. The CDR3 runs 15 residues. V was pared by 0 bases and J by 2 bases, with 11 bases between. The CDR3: CASSPPGRGAYEQYF. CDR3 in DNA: TGTGCCAGCTCACCACCGGGACGGGGAGCCTACGAGCAGTACTTC.